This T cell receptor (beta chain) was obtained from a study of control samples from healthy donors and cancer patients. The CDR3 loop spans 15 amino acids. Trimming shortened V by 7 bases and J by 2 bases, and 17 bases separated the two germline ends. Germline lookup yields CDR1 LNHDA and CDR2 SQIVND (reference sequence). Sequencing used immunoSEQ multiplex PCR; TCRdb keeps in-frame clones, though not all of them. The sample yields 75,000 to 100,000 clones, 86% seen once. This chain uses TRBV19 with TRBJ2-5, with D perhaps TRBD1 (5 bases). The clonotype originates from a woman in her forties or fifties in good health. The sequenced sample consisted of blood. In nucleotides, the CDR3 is TGTGCCAGTAAACAGGAGAGCCAAAAGCAAGAGACCCAGTACTTC. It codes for CASKQESQKQETQYF. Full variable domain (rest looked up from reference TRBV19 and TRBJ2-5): DGGITQSPKYLFRKEGQNVTLSCEQNLNHDAMYWYRQDPGQGLRLIYYSQIVNDFQKGDIAEGYSVSREKKESFPLTVTSAQKNPTAFYLCASKQESQKQETQYFGPGTRLLVL.